The 13 T cell receptor beta chains in this list originate from one sample, sequenced in a study of regulatory T cells in long-lasting Graves disease. Time point noted: newly diagnosed GD, antithyroid drugs for less than 3 months. Construction of the TCR library relied on RNA isolated from PBMCs. Through Arm-PCR of CDR3 regions and iRepertoire HTBI primers, TCR beta libraries were built. TCRdb itself ran the multiplex PCR reads through MiXCR, one entry per CDR3 protein. The sample carries 600,000 to 650,000 distinct CDR3 sequences, about 15% recorded once. This sample was shared with a second study, whose subject was T cells in Graves' hyperthyroidism and ophthalmopathy.

Source: peripheral blood mononuclear cells (PBMCs), taken at new diagnosis, from a patient treated with antithyroid drugs. The source is a woman aged 30 to 39 with Graves disease.

The sample holds many counts of this clonotype. The V and J genes are TRBV5-1 and TRBJ2-7; D ambiguous. The V gene's germline CDR1 is SGHRS and CDR2 YFSETQ. V lost 0 bases and J lost 6, with 10 bases in between. CDR3 length equals 13 residues. The CDR3 nucleotides are TGCGCCAGCAGCTTGGTGGAACCTGGCGAGCAGTACTTC. It codes for CASSLVEPGEQYF.

At least ten counts were recorded for this clonotype. The chain is built from TRBV10-1 and TRBJ2-1; D perhaps matches TRBD2 (6 bases). Germline V gene lookup returns CDR1 WNHNN and CDR2 SYGVQD (reference sequence). The V end lost 7 bases, the J end lost 8 bases, and 15 bases lay between the germline ends. This CDR3 region has 13 residues. For the CDR3, the DNA is TGCGCCAGCACCTGTCGGGGGTGCCATGAGCAGTTCTTC. It codes for CASTCRGCHEQFF.

There are a few counts of this clonotype. The chain recombines TRBV24-1 with TRBJ2-5; D not certain. Trimming took off 3 bases at V and 5 bases at J, with 9 bases between the two ends. The CDR3 extends over 13 amino acids. CDR1 and CDR2 from the germline V gene are KGHDR and SFDVKD. The CDR3 loop is CATSDPASETQYF. In DNA form, the CDR3 reads TGTGCCACCAGTGATCCCGCCAGTGAGACCCAGTACTTC.

This clonotype was picked up many times. This chain connects TRBV2 to TRBJ1-2, with D unresolved. The CDR3 loop spans 15 amino acids. Trimming removed 5 bases from V and 1 base from J, with 14 bases in between. Germline loops: CDR1 SNHLY, CDR2 FYNNEI. CDR3: CASSISPAINYGYTF. The CDR3 coding sequence is TGTGCCAGCAGTATTTCCCCCGCCATTAACTATGGCTACACCTTC.

This clonotype showed up many times. J is TRBJ1-5 and V is TRBV27, with D tentatively TRBD1 (5 bases). V dropped 6 bases and J dropped 6 bases, with 15 bases sitting between them. The germline CDR1 and CDR2 sequences are MNHEY and SMNVEV (reference sequence). The CDR3 totals 14 residues. The CDR3 DNA is TGTGCCAGCAGGGGTGGAGGGGACCGTCAGCCCCAGCATTTT. It yields the protein CASRGGGDRQPQHF.

With regard to this clonotype: A read error may be the cause here, since a much bigger clone is one base away. The chain couples TRBV5-8 to TRBJ2-1, with 11 bases matching TRBD2. Germline CDR1 is SGHTS and CDR2 is YDEGEE. The CDR3 has 16 amino acids. J lost 9 bases, V lost 2 bases, and 10 bases had no gene match. The CDR3 is CASSLDSGTSGSEQFF. The CDR3 DNA is TGTGCCAGCAGCTTAGATTCCGGGACTAGCGGAAGTGAGCAGTTCTTC.

This clonotype has only a few counts. V and J are TRBV28 and TRBJ1-1, with 7 nucleotides matching TRBD1. Trimming at V came to 5 bases and at J to 11 bases, leaving 14 bases not matched to a gene. CDR1 and CDR2 (germline): MDHEN, SYDVKM. The CDR3 is 14 residues long. The DNA for the CDR3 is TGTGCCAGCAGTATTACATTCTCTACAGGGGAGGCTTTCTTT. Its translation is CASSITFSTGEAFF.

This clonotype occurred a few times. V and J are TRBV7-8 and TRBJ1-1; D call uncertain. The CDR3 extends over 16 amino acids. Trimming took off 1 base at V and 4 bases at J, with 16 bases between the two ends. CDR1 SGHVS and CDR2 FQNEAQ come from the germline V gene. The CDR3 sequence is CASSLDSVVLGTEAFF. The CDR3 nucleotides read TGTGCCAGCAGCTTAGACTCGGTGGTCCTTGGCACTGAAGCTTTCTTT.

This clonotype was found many times. The chain joins TRBV20-1 to TRBJ1-5; D is possibly TRBD1 (6 bases). Looked up from germline, CDR1 is DFQATT and CDR2 is SNEGSKA (reference sequence). V lost 5 bases and J lost 6, with 20 bases in between. This CDR3 spans 15 amino acids. CDR3 sequence (DNA): TGCAGTGCTGGAAACCGACAGGAGGTCCGTCAGCCCCAGCATTTT. This translates into CSAGNRQEVRQPQHF.

This clonotype appeared many times. This rearrangement joins TRBV6-1 to TRBJ2-2, with 7 nucleotides matching TRBD1. CDR1 MNHNS and CDR2 SASEGT come from the germline V gene. J lost 3 bases, V lost 6 bases, and 7 bases had no gene match. The CDR3 is made up of 15 amino acids. CDR3 residues: CASRDNRGYTGELFF. The CDR3 DNA follows: TGTGCCAGCAGGGACAACAGGGGATACACCGGGGAGCTGTTTTTT.

This clonotype was detected only a few times. This chain connects TRBV9 to TRBJ2-1; 10 positions match TRBD2. The CDR3 contains 15 residues. Germline V lookup: CDR1 SGDLS, CDR2 YYNGEE. The V gene end was trimmed by 5 bases and the J gene end by 4 bases; junction bases not matched to a gene: 6. The CDR3 sequence is CASRALAGPYNEQFF. DNA for the CDR3: TGTGCCAGCAGAGCACTAGCGGGACCATACAATGAGCAGTTCTTC.

The chain has TRBV3-1 and TRBJ1-4; D may be TRBD1 (5 bases). Germline V CDR1 and CDR2: LGHDT, YNNKEL (reference sequence). Trimming stripped 2 bases from V and 8 bases from J, with 9 bases between. CDR3 length: 13 residues. The DNA of the CDR3 is TGTGCCAGCAGCCAACTGGGGCAAGAAAAACTGTTTTTT. Translation: CASSQLGQEKLFF.

The J gene is TRBJ2-1, the V gene TRBV7-9; TRBD2 matches at 7 bases. Trimming cost V 7 bases and J 8 bases; bases outside gene matches: 5. Germline loops: CDR1 SEHNR, CDR2 FQNEAQ (reference sequence). The CDR3 is made up of 12 amino acids. This CDR3 is CASNGAGDEQFF. As DNA, the CDR3 is TGTGCCAGCAACGGGGCGGGAGATGAGCAGTTCTTC. The entire variable domain, with the rest obtained from reference TRBV7-9 and TRBJ2-1, is as follows: DTGVSQNPRHKITKRGQNVTFRCDPISEHNRLYWYRQTLGQGPEFLTYFQNEAQLEKSRLLSDRFSAERPKGSFSTLEIQRTEQGDSAMYLCASNGAGDEQFFGPGTRLTVL.